Following are 27 T cell receptor beta chains from one sample sequenced in a study of beta chain features in type 1 diabetes. General study points: All four CD4+ subsets of Type 1 diabetes patients contained TCRB CDR3s that were moderately but significantly shorter.

The authors reverse transcribed all of the isolated RNA, so sequencing captured expressed TCRB transcripts. The repertoire was sequenced with immunoSEQ multiplex PCR; TCRdb's copy has only in-frame clones and lacks some. The sample carries approximately 260,000 clones, approximately 25% recorded once. No cognate antigen is known for these TCRs. Sequenced input: naive CD4+ T cells from blood. These receptors were collected from a woman aged 25 to 39 with type 1 diabetes.

Only a few counts were recorded for this clone. The chain has TRBV30 and TRBJ1-1; no firm D call. This CDR3 has 13 residues. CDR1 and CDR2 (germline): GTSNPN, SVGIG (reference sequence). V lost 5 bases and J 3 bases, leaving 13 bases between the germline ends. CDR3 sequence reads: CAWSRMADTEAFF. Here the CDR3 DNA reads TGTGCCTGGTCCCGGATGGCGGACACTGAAGCTTTCTTT.

This chain uses TRBV2 with TRBJ1-2; D is undetermined. This CDR3 has 12 amino acids. Germline V gives CDR1 SNHLY, CDR2 FYNNEI. Trimming shortened V by 6 bases and J by 8 bases, and 13 bases separated the two germline ends. In DNA form, the CDR3 reads TGTGCCAGCAGCCCTAGCCTGGGAGGCTACACCTTC. The encoded protein is CASSPSLGGYTF.

The chain links TRBV7-9 to TRBJ2-7; a weak D match, TRBD2 (5 bases). V was clipped by 0 bases and J by 3 bases, with 12 bases between them. Germline CDR1 reads SEHNR; CDR2 reads FQNEAQ (reference sequence). The CDR3 has 15 amino acids. The CDR3 region is CASSLASSGLYEQYF. CDR3 coding DNA: TGTGCCAGCAGCTTAGCCTCCAGCGGCCTCTACGAGCAGTACTTC.

This clone turned up a few times. This rearrangement joins TRBV21-1 to TRBJ2-1; TRBD2, the table's D call, lacks a check against the DNA. TRBV21-1 is a known pseudogene. This CDR3 has 12 residues. DNA of the CDR3: TGTGCCAGCTGGGGGGGGTGGAATGAGCAGTTCTTC. Its translation is CASWGGWNEQFF.

In this sample, this clone turned up a few times. The V gene is TRBV5-1, the J gene TRBJ2-5, with TRBD1 as a possible D gene (6 bases). Germline CDR1 reads SGHRS; CDR2 reads YFSETQ. V was cut by 6 bases and J by 5 bases, with 20 bases left in between. CDR3 length: 15 residues. CDR3 in amino acids: CASKWQGTLEETQYF. The CDR3 DNA follows: TGCGCCAGCAAGTGGCAGGGGACGTTGGAGGAGACCCAGTACTTC. The full variable domain, completed using reference TRBV5-1 and TRBJ2-5, is KAGVTQTPRYLIKTRGQQVTLSCSPISGHRSVSWYQQTPGQGLQFLFEYFSETQRNKGNFPGRFSGRQFSNSRSEMNVSTLELGDSALYLCASKWQGTLEETQYFGPGTRLLVL.

This clone has a handful of counts. The chain is built from TRBV30 and TRBJ2-7; tentatively, D is TRBD2 (5 bases). There are 13 residues in the CDR3. Germline loops: CDR1 GTSNPN, CDR2 SVGIG (reference sequence). Trimming took off 8 bases at V and 2 bases at J, with 16 bases between the two ends. The CDR3 loop reads CALERPGTYEQYF. Here the CDR3 DNA reads TGTGCCCTGGAGCGTCCCGGGACCTACGAGCAGTACTTC.

This sequence joins TRBV15 and TRBJ1-2; maybe TRBD1 (6 bases). The V and J ends lost 0 bases and 4 bases respectively, with 9 bases between them. CDR1 is LNHNV and CDR2 is YYDKDF in the germline V gene (reference sequence). The CDR3 has 14 amino acids. As DNA, the CDR3 is TGTGCCACCAGCAGAGACAAACAGGGCTATGGCTACACCTTC. It is translated as CATSRDKQGYGYTF.

The chain carries TRBV6-5 and TRBJ2-5; tentatively, D is TRBD1 (5 bases). Trimming took off 2 bases at V and 2 bases at J, with 9 bases between the two ends. CDR3 size: 14 residues. Germline V gene sequence: CDR1 MNHEY, CDR2 SVGAGI. In nucleotides, the CDR3 is TGTGCCAGCAGTTACCAGGGCCCTCAAGAGACCCAGTACTTC. It yields the protein CASSYQGPQETQYF.

This sequence joins TRBV7-9 and TRBJ2-1; 9 bases map to TRBD1. This CDR3 has 15 amino acids. V shed 5 bases and J 6 bases; nucleotides not matched to a gene: 8. Looked up from germline, CDR1 is SEHNR and CDR2 is FQNEAQ (reference sequence). DNA of the CDR3: TGTGCCAGCAGCCTCGGACAGGGGTGGTCCAATGAGCAGTTCTTC. It specifies CASSLGQGWSNEQFF.

This sequence joins TRBV18 and TRBJ1-2; 12 nucleotides agree with TRBD1. In germline, CDR1 is KGHSH, CDR2 LQKENI. The CDR3 length is 13 residues. V was pared by 10 bases and J by 7 bases, with 7 bases of the junction left unmatched. This chain's CDR3 is CATGTGGGGGYTF. CDR3 coding DNA: TGTGCCACCGGGACAGGGGGCGGCGGTGGCTACACCTTC.

The chain recombines TRBV5-1 with TRBJ2-5; TRBD1 might be the D (5 bases). Trimming took off 7 bases at V and 1 base at J, with 14 bases between the two ends. Germline CDR1 reads SGHRS; CDR2 reads YFSETQ. The CDR3 has 14 residues. CDR3 residues: CASCLRATQETQYF. The DNA for the CDR3 is TGCGCCAGCTGCCTCAGGGCGACCCAAGAGACCCAGTACTTC.

In DNA, the CDR3 is TGCGCCAGCAGCTTGGGGGCTAGCGTAGGAATCGAGCAGTACTTC. Translated: CASSLGASVGIEQYF. The chain uses TRBV5-1 and TRBJ2-7; D might be TRBD2 (6 bases). The V and J ends lost 0 bases and 6 bases respectively, with 16 bases between them. Germline values: CDR1 SGHRS, CDR2 YFSETQ. The CDR3 length is 15 residues.

This clone was counted only a few times. The chain links TRBV29-1 to TRBJ2-2; D is perhaps TRBD1 (5 bases). The CDR3 loop spans 13 amino acids. Germline V gives CDR1 SQVTM, CDR2 ANQGSEA. The V gene lost 7 bases and the J gene lost 2 bases, with 11 bases spanning the gap. The chain's CDR3 is CSGSGSNTGELFF. The CDR3 region has the DNA TGCAGCGGATCAGGGTCCAACACCGGGGAGCTGTTTTTT.

CDR3 bases: TGTGCCAGCAGCTTAGATACGGGAACTGAAGCTTTCTTT. Its protein product is CASSLDTGTEAFF. V is TRBV7-9 and J is TRBJ1-1, with unresolved D. This CDR3 is 13 amino acids long. Trimming took off 1 base at V and 5 bases at J, with 8 bases between the two ends. CDR1 and CDR2 from the germline V gene are SEHNR and FQNEAQ (reference sequence).

This clone has just a few counts. The gene calls are TRBV5-6 and TRBJ2-5; TRBD2 is a possible D gene (6 bases). V shed 3 bases and J shed 2 bases, with 8 bases lying between them. Germline CDR1 SGHDT, CDR2 YYEEEE. This CDR3 is built from 13 residues. In DNA, the CDR3 is TGTGCCAGCAGCTGGGACTTTCAAGAGACCCAGTACTTC. Its protein is CASSWDFQETQYF.

There are a few counts of this clone. J is TRBJ2-4 and V is TRBV2, with a weak D call TRBD2 (6 bases). Trimming pared 10 bases from V and 7 bases from J, leaving 17 bases between. The CDR3 sequence is 13 residues long. CDR1 is SNHLY, CDR2 FYNNEI, per germline. This CDR3 is CATTGTQGNIQYF. Written as DNA, the CDR3 is TGTGCCACTACCGGGACTCAAGGGAACATTCAGTACTTC. Supplemented by reference TRBV2 and TRBJ2-4, the full variable domain reads EPEVTQTPSHQVTQMGQEVILRCVPISNHLYFYWYRQILGQKVEFLVSFYNNEISEKSEIFDDQFSVERPDGSNFTLKIRSTKLEDSAMYFCATTGTQGNIQYFGAGTRLSVL.

The genes are TRBV5-1 and TRBJ2-7; no reliable D call. The germline gives CDR1 SGHRS, CDR2 YFSETQ. There are 13 residues in the CDR3. Trimming left V 3 bases short and J 5 bases short, with 12 bases between. The CDR3 here is CASSSTRVDEQYF. CDR3 sequence (DNA): TGCGCCAGCAGCTCTACCCGAGTCGACGAGCAGTACTTC.

The chain couples TRBV28 to TRBJ1-1; D unclear. The V gene lost 2 bases and the J gene lost 1 base, with 8 bases spanning the gap. The CDR3 has 14 residues. Germline V gene data show CDR1 as MDHEN and CDR2 as SYDVKM. The CDR3: CASSLETGNTEAFF. The CDR3 DNA reads as TGTGCCAGCAGTTTAGAGACGGGGAACACTGAAGCTTTCTTT.

This clone was detected only a few times. The chain employs TRBV27 and TRBJ2-3; the D gene is possibly TRBD2 (5 bases). The V gene's germline CDR1 is MNHEY and CDR2 SMNVEV (reference sequence). There are 14 residues in the CDR3. V lost 5 bases and J 0 bases, leaving 9 bases between the germline ends. The CDR3 nucleotides are TGTGCCAGCAGTACGACTAAGAGCACAGATACGCAGTATTTT. Translated: CASSTTKSTDTQYF.

This rearrangement joins TRBV9 to TRBJ2-1, with D possibly matching TRBD2 (6 bases). The V gene lost 2 bases and the J gene lost 4 bases, with 10 bases spanning the gap. CDR3 size: 14 residues. Germline assignment: CDR1 SGDLS and CDR2 YYNGEE. CDR3 DNA sequence: TGTGCCAGCAGCGTCGACGGGAGTTACAATGAGCAGTTCTTC. Translating it yields CASSVDGSYNEQFF. Supplemented by reference TRBV9 and TRBJ2-1, the full variable domain reads DSGVTQTPKHLITATGQRVTLRCSPRSGDLSVYWYQQSLDQGLQFLIQYYNGEERAKGNILERFSAQQFPDLHSELNLSSLELGDSALYFCASSVDGSYNEQFFGPGTRLTVL.

V gene TRBV10-3 combines with J gene TRBJ2-7, with 10 bases fitting TRBD1. CDR3 length: 12 residues. Germline values: CDR1 ENHRY, CDR2 SYGVKD. Germline trimming cut 11 bases from V and 6 bases from J; bases unmatched to any gene: 7. The CDR3 DNA sequence: TGTGCCGCCCGGCGGACAGGGGGCGAGCAGTACTTC. This codes for CAARRTGGEQYF.

The V and J genes are TRBV29-1 and TRBJ2-4, with TRBD1 as a possible D gene (5 bases). Germline lookup yields CDR1 SQVTM and CDR2 ANQGSEA. CDR3 length: 15 amino acids. The V and J ends lost 4 bases and 0 bases respectively, with 13 bases between them. As DNA, the CDR3 is TGCAGCGTTGGGGTTTGGGGCTTAGCCAAAAACATTCAGTACTTC. Its translation is CSVGVWGLAKNIQYF.

The chain links TRBV30 to TRBJ2-3; a weak D match, TRBD1 (5 bases). Trimming stripped 4 bases from V and 3 bases from J, with 14 bases between. The CDR3 loop spans 14 amino acids. Germline assignment: CDR1 GTSNPN and CDR2 SVGIG (reference sequence). The CDR3: CAWTPLGETDTQYF. As DNA, the CDR3 is TGTGCCTGGACCCCGTTAGGGGAAACAGATACGCAGTATTTT.

The chain carries TRBV5-1 and TRBJ2-2; unclear D gene. The V end was cut by 1 base, the J end by 1 base, with 8 bases between. Germline assignment: CDR1 SGHRS and CDR2 YFSETQ. CDR3 length equals 15 residues. In nucleotides, the CDR3 is TGCGCCAGCAGCTTGTCCCAGGTGAACACCGGGGAGCTGTTTTTT. Its translation is CASSLSQVNTGELFF.

The rearrangement joins TRBV30 to TRBJ1-5; tentative D call: TRBD1 (5 bases). V was trimmed by 1 base and J by 7 bases, leaving 8 bases between them. CDR3 length: 12 residues. Germline V gene data show CDR1 as GTSNPN and CDR2 as SVGIG (reference sequence). The CDR3 DNA follows: TGTGCCTGGAGTGGATGGGGCCAGCCCCAGCATTTT. It encodes CAWSGWGQPQHF.

This chain joins TRBV29-1 and TRBJ2-1; 12 nucleotides line up with TRBD2. After removal of 6 bases from V and 1 base from J, the junction contained 10 bases not matched to a gene. This CDR3 is built from 17 residues. Germline V gene data show CDR1 as SQVTM and CDR2 as ANQGSEA. CDR3 protein: CSVIRTSGEGSYNEQFF. In DNA form, the CDR3 reads TGCAGCGTCATCAGGACTAGCGGGGAAGGGTCCTACAATGAGCAGTTCTTC.

This clone was picked up a small number of times. The chain recombines TRBV29-1 with TRBJ2-2; 9 bases fit TRBD1. After removal of 4 bases from V and 3 bases from J, the junction contained 3 bases not matched to a gene. The CDR3 extends over 14 amino acids. CDR1 is SQVTM and CDR2 is ANQGSEA in the germline V gene. The CDR3 is CSVAGDRDTGELFF. For the CDR3, the DNA is TGCAGCGTTGCTGGGGACAGGGACACCGGGGAGCTGTTTTTT.